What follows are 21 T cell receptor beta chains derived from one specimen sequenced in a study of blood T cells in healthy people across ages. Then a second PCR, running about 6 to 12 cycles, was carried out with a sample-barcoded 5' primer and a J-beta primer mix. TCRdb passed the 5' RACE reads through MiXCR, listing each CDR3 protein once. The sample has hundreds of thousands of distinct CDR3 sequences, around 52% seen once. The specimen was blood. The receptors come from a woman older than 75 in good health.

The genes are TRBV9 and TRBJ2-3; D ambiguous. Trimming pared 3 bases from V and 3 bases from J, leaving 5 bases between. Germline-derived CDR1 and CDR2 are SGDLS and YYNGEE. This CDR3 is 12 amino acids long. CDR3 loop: CASSGQTDTQYF. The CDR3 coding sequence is TGTGCCAGCAGCGGTCAGACAGATACGCAGTATTTT.

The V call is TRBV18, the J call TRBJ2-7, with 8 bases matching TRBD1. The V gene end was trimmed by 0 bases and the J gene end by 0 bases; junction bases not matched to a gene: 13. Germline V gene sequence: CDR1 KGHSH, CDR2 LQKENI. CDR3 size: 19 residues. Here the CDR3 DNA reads TGTGCCAGCTCACCACCCCCGGGACAGGTCATATATGGCTCCTACGAGCAGTACTTC. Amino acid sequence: CASSPPPGQVIYGSYEQYF.

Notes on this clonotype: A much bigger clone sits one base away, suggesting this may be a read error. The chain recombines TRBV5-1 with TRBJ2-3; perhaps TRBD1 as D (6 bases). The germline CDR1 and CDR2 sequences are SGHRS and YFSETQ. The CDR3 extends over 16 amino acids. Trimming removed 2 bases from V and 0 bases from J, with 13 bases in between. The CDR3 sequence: CASSFTGKFSTDTQYF. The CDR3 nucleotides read TGCGCCAGCAGCTTTACAGGGAAATTCAGCACAGATACGCAGTATTTT. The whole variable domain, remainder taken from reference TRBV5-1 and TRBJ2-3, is KAGVTQTPRYLIKTRGQQVTLSCSPISGHRSVSWYQQTPGQGLQFLFEYFSETQRNKGNFPGRFSGRQFSNSRSEMNVSTLELGDSALYLCASSFTGKFSTDTQYFGPGTRLTVL.

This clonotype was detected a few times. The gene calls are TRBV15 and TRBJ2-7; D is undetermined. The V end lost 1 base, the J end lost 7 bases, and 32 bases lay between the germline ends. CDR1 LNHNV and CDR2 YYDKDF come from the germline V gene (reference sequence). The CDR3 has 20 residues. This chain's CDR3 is CATSRVRLAPTMSLINEQYF. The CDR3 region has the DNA TGTGCCACCAGCAGAGTTAGGTTAGCTCCTACAATGAGTCTTATCAATGAGCAGTACTTC.

CDR3 coding DNA: TGTGCCAGCAGCCGCATAACGGGGGCGAAGGTCAACGAGCAGTACTTC. It encodes CASSRITGAKVNEQYF. This rearrangement joins TRBV3-1 to TRBJ2-7; D may correspond to TRBD1 or TRBD2 (6 bases each). The CDR3 sequence is 16 residues long. Trimming removed 4 bases from V and 5 bases from J, with 21 bases in between. Germline-derived CDR1 and CDR2 are LGHDT and YNNKEL (reference sequence).

Here the CDR3 DNA reads TGCAGTGCTGACCGACACGGGGCGACGGTGGATACGCAGTATTTT. Its protein product is CSADRHGATVDTQYF. This chain uses TRBV20-1 with TRBJ2-3, with D perhaps given as TRBD1 or TRBD2 (5 bases each). The CDR3 loop spans 15 amino acids. V dropped 5 bases and J dropped 6 bases, with 21 bases sitting between them. Germline-derived CDR1 and CDR2 are DFQATT and SNEGSKA (reference sequence).

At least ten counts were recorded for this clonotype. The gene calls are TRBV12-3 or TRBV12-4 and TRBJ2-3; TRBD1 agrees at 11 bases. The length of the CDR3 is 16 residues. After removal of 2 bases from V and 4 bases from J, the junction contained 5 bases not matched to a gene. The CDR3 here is CASSLRGQGGPDTQYF. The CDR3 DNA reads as TGTGCCAGCAGTTTAAGGGGACAGGGGGGCCCAGATACGCAGTATTTT.

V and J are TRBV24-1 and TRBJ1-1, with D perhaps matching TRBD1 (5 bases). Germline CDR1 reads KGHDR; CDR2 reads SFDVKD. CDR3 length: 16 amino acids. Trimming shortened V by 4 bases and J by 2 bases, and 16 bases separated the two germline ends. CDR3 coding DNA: TGTGCCACCAGTGAGGGGGGTCTAAAAGGAAACACTGAAGCTTTCTTT. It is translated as CATSEGGLKGNTEAFF.

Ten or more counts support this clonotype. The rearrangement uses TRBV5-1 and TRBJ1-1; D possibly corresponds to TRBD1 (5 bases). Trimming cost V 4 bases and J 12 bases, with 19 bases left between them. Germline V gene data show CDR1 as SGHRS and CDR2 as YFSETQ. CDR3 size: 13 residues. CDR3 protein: CASSPDGGGAPFF. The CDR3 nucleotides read TGCGCCAGCAGCCCCGACGGGGGGGGTGCGCCTTTCTTT. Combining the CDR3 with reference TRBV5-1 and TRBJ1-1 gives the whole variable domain KAGVTQTPRYLIKTRGQQVTLSCSPISGHRSVSWYQQTPGQGLQFLFEYFSETQRNKGNFPGRFSGRQFSNSRSEMNVSTLELGDSALYLCASSPDGGGAPFFGQGTRLTVV.

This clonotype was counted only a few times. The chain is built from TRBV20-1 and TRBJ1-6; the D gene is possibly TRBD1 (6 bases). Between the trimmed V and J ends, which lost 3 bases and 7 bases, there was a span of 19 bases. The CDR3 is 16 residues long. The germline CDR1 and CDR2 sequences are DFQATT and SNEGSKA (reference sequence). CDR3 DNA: TGCAGTGCTAGGGTACGGCGAACAGGGACCAATTCACCCCTCCACTTT. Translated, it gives CSARVRRTGTNSPLHF.

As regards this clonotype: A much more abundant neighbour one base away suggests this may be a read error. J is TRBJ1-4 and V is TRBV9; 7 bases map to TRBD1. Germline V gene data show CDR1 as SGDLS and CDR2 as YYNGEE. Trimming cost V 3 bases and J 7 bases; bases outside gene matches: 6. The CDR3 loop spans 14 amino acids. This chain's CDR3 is CASSAGQPSEKLFF. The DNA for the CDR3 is TGTGCCAGCAGCGCGGGACAGCCTAGTGAAAAACTGTTTTTT. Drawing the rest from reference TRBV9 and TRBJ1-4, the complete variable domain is DSGVTQTPKHLITATGQRVTLRCSPRSGDLSVYWYQQSLDQGLQFLIQYYNGEERAKGNILERFSAQQFPDLHSELNLSSLELGDSALYFCASSAGQPSEKLFFGSGTQLSVL.

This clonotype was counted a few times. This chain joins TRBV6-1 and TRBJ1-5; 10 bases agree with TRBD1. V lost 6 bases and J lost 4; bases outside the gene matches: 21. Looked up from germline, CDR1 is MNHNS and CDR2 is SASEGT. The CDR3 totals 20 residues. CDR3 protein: CASSATGTGAFRASNQPQHF. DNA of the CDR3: TGTGCCAGCAGCGCCACCGGGACAGGGGCCTTTCGGGCCTCTAATCAGCCCCAGCATTTT.

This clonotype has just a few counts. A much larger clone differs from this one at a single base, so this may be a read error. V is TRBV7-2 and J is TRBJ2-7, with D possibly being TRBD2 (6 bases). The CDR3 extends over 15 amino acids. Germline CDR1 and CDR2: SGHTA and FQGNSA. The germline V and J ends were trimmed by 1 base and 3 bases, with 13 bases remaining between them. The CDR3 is CASSLGRGILYEQYF. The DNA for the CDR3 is TGTGCCAGCAGCTTAGGACGGGGGATTCTCTACGAGCAGTACTTC.

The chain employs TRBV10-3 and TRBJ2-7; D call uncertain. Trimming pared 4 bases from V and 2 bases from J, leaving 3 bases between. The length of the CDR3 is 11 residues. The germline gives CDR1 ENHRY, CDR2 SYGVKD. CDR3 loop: CAISGPYEQYF. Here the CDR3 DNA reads TGTGCCATCAGTGGTCCCTACGAGCAGTACTTC.

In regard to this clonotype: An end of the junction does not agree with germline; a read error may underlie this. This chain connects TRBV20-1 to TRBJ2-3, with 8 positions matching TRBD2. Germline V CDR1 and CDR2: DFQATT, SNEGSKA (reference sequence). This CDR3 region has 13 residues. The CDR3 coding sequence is TGCAGTGCCCGGACTAGCCGCCCAGATACACAGTATTTT. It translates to CSARTSRPDTQYF.

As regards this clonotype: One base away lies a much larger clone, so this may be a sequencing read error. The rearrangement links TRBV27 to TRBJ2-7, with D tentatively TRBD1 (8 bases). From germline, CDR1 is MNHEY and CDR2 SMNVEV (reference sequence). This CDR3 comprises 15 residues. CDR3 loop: CGSKVSGTGRYEQYF. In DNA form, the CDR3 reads TGTGGCAGCAAAGTCAGCGGGACAGGACGATACGAGCAGTACTTC.

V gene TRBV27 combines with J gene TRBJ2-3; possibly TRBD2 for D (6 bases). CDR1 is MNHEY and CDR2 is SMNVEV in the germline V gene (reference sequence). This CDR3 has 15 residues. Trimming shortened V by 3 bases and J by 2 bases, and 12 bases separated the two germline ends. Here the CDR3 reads CASSLGRGTTDTQYF. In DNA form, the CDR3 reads TGTGCCAGCAGTTTGGGGCGGGGAACCACAGATACGCAGTATTTT.

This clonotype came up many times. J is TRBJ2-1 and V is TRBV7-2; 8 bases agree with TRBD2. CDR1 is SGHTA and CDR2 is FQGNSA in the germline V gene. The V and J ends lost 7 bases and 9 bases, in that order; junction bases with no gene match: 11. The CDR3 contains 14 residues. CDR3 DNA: TGTGCCAGCAAGTCCCCGGGAGGGTCAGGTGAGCAGTTCTTC. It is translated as CASKSPGGSGEQFF. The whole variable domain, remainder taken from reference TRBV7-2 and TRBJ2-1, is GAGVSQSPSNKVTEKGKDVELRCDPISGHTALYWYRQSLGQGLEFLIYFQGNSAPDKSGLPSDRFSAERTGGSVSTLTIQRTQQEDSAVYLCASKSPGGSGEQFFGPGTRLTVL.

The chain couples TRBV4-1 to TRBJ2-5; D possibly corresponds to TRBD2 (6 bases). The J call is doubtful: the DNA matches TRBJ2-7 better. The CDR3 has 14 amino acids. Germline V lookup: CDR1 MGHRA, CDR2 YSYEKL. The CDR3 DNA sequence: TGCGCCAGCAGCCAGACCGGGAGTCTGGACGAGCAGTACTTC. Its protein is CASSQTGSLDEQYF.

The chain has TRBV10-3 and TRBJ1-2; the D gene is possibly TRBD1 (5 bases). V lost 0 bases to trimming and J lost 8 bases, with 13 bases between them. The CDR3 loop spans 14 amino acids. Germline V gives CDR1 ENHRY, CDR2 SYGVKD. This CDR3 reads CAISESIGDGGYTF. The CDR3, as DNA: TGTGCCATCAGTGAGTCGATTGGGGACGGCGGCTACACCTTC.

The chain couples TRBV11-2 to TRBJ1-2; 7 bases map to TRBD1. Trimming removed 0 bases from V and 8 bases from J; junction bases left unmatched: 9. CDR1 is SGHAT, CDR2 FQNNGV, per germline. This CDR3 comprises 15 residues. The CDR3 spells CASSLEWSTGEGYTF. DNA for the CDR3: TGTGCCAGCAGCTTAGAATGGTCTACAGGGGAGGGCTACACCTTC.